A single TCR beta chain is shown here with its context. The antigen remains unidentified. The sample belongs to a study of shared clonotypes between healthy human individuals. Points from the study as a whole: Sequencing depth was predicted to influence how clonotypes are shared among donors.

The CDR3 is 15 amino acids. Germline CDR1 reads SEHNR; CDR2 reads FQNEAQ (reference sequence). J was trimmed by 10 bases and V by 1 base; bases with no gene match: 12. Naive-designated CD8 cells lacked CD45RO, were positively enriched for CCR7, and omitted terminally differentiated effector memory CD45RA+ cells. Deep-level settings were used for running the assay. Sorted-subset replicate PCRs used roughly 210 ng of genomic DNA. This amount corresponded to about 30,000 T cell genomes. Some clones are missing from TCRdb's copy, which holds only in-frame ones; the method was immunoSEQ multiplex PCR. The table has hundreds of thousands of clones, approximately 96% seen once.

This clonotype originated in a woman in her 30s in good health. V is TRBV7-9 and J is TRBJ1-1; 7 bases match TRBD1. The sample comprised naive CD8+ T cells sorted from blood. The CDR3 protein is CASSLVTDQGGRAFF. The CDR3 DNA sequence: TGTGCCAGCAGCTTAGTAACTGACCAGGGGGGAAGAGCTTTCTTT.